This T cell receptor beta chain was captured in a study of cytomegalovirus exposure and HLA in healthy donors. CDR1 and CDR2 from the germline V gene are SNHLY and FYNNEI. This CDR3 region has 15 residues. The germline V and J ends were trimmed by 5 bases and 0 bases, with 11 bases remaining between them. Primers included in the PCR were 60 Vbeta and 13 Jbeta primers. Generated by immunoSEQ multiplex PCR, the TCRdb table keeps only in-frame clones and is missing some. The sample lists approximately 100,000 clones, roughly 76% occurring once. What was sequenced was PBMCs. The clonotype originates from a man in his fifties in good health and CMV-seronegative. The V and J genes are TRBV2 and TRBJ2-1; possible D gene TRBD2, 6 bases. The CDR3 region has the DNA TGTGCCAGCAGTAGGGGCGGGAACTCCTACAATGAGCAGTTCTTC. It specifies CASSRGGNSYNEQFF.